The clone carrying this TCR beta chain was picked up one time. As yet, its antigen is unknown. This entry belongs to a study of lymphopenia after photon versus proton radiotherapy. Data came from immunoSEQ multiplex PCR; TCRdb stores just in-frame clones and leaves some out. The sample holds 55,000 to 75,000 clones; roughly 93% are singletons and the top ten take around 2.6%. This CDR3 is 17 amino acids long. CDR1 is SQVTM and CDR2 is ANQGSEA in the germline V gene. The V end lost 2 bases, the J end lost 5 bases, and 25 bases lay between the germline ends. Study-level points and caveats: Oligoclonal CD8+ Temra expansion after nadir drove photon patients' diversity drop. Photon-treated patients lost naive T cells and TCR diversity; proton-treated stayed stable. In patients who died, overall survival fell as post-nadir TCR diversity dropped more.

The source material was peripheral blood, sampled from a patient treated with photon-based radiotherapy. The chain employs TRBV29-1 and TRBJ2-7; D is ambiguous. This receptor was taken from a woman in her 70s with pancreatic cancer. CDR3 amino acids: CSVEMSAMLFTLHEQYF. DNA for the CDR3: TGCAGCGTTGAAATGTCGGCGATGTTGTTCACACTCCACGAGCAGTACTTC.